The 13 T cell receptor beta chains below all came from one sample that was sequenced in a study of CD8 T cells in Susac syndrome. Random hexamers were used to reverse transcribe an amount of roughly 0.45 to 1 ug RNA. TCRdb re-analysed the immunoSEQ multiplex PCR reads in MiXCR, keeping a single row per CDR3 protein. The sample lists under 550,000 distinct CDR3 sequences, around 85% occurring once. The sequenced material came from CD8+ T cells from PBMCs. The receptors shown here come from a human donor with multiple sclerosis.

The V gene is TRBV27, the J gene TRBJ1-6; D not resolved. The CDR3 length is 15 residues. Germline V gene data show CDR1 as MNHEY and CDR2 as SMNVEV (reference sequence). With 5 bases removed from V and 14 bases from J, the gap between germline ends came to 22 bases. CDR3: CASSRSTSRWRSLHF. The CDR3 region has the DNA TGTGCCAGCAGTCGGTCGACATCTAGATGGAGGTCCCTCCACTTT.

This clonotype was seen only once. The chain carries TRBV19 and TRBJ1-1; 8 nucleotides align to TRBD1. Losses at the gene ends were 5 bases for V and 3 bases for J; bases not matched to a gene: 14. The CDR3 loop spans 17 amino acids. Germline CDR1 is LNHDA and CDR2 is SQIVND (reference sequence). Written as DNA, the CDR3 is TGTGCCAGTAGTGTCACCCGGACAGGGAGGTGGGACACTGAAGCTTTCTTT. Translated, it gives CASSVTRTGRWDTEAFF.

The CDR3 sequence is CASSYRVGVVDEQFF. CDR3 nucleotides: TGTGCCAGCAGTTATAGAGTGGGGGTGGTCGATGAGCAGTTCTTC. V is TRBV6-5 and J is TRBJ2-1; the D call may be TRBD1 or TRBD2 (5 bases each). The CDR3 runs to 15 residues. Germline V lookup: CDR1 MNHEY, CDR2 SVGAGI. Trimming shortened V by 3 bases and J by 8 bases, and 17 bases separated the two germline ends.

This chain joins TRBV30 and TRBJ2-7; D may be TRBD1 or TRBD2 (6 bases each). From germline, CDR1 is GTSNPN and CDR2 SVGIG (reference sequence). V gave up 0 bases and J gave up 2 bases, with 17 bases separating them. This CDR3 comprises 16 residues. In nucleotides, the CDR3 is TGTGCCTGGAGTGTACGCGGGACATACCTACCCTACGAGCAGTACTTC. This translates into CAWSVRGTYLPYEQYF. The variable domain in full, completed from reference TRBV30 and TRBJ2-7, reads SQTIHQWPATLVQPVGSPLSLECTVEGTSNPNLYWYRQAAGRGLQLLFYSVGIGQISSEVPQNLSASRPQDRQFILSSKKLLLSDSGFYLCAWSVRGTYLPYEQYFGPGTRLTVT.

This clonotype showed up just once. This chain connects TRBV29-1 to TRBJ2-5, with D perhaps matching TRBD2 (6 bases). CDR1 SQVTM and CDR2 ANQGSEA come from the germline V gene. This CDR3 spans 16 amino acids. Trimming took 2 bases from V and 3 from J, leaving 19 bases between them. CDR3 nucleotides: TGCAGCGTTGAAAGGCCCGGGACTGAAGGGGAAGAGACCCAGTACTTC. It yields the protein CSVERPGTEGEETQYF.

The rearrangement joins TRBV29-1 to TRBJ1-1; a weak D match, TRBD1 (6 bases). Germline CDR1 SQVTM, CDR2 ANQGSEA. The CDR3 is made up of 14 amino acids. V lost 5 bases to trimming and J lost 3 bases, with 16 bases between them. Here the CDR3 DNA reads TGCAGCGTTTACTTCGGGGGGCCCGACACTGAAGCTTTCTTT. This gives the protein CSVYFGGPDTEAFF.

The V call is TRBV4-1, the J call TRBJ2-5; perhaps TRBD2 as D (6 bases). V was cut by 0 bases and J by 5 bases, with 10 bases left in between. This CDR3 comprises 14 residues. Germline assignment: CDR1 MGHRA and CDR2 YSYEKL. The CDR3 reads CASSQEPGGETQYF. CDR3 DNA: TGCGCCAGCAGCCAAGAACCCGGGGGTGAGACCCAGTACTTC.

The chain joins TRBV7-9 to TRBJ2-3, with 12 bases that match TRBD1. V lost 0 bases and J lost 5; bases outside the gene matches: 6. The V gene's germline CDR1 is SEHNR and CDR2 FQNEAQ (reference sequence). The CDR3 is 17 residues long. CDR3 sequence: CASSLARDRGHQDTQYF. Written as DNA, the CDR3 is TGTGCCAGCAGCTTAGCGAGGGACAGGGGGCATCAAGATACGCAGTATTTT.

This clonotype has only one observation. The genes are TRBV29-1 and TRBJ2-1, with a tentative D call TRBD2 (7 bases). The germline V and J ends were trimmed by 5 bases and 10 bases, with 12 bases remaining between them. The CDR3 consists of 11 residues. CDR1 is SQVTM, CDR2 ANQGSEA, per germline. The CDR3 protein is CSVQRGGEQFF. CDR3 DNA sequence: TGCAGCGTTCAAAGGGGGGGGGAGCAGTTCTTC.

This rearrangement joins TRBV15 to TRBJ2-7; unclear D gene. CDR1 and CDR2 from the germline V gene are LNHNV and YYDKDF (reference sequence). V shed 0 bases and J shed 2 bases, with 11 bases lying between them. The CDR3 loop spans 15 amino acids. The CDR3 here is CATSRDKNLAYEQYF. In nucleotides, the CDR3 is TGTGCCACCAGCAGAGATAAAAACCTAGCCTACGAGCAGTACTTC.

The chain combines TRBV6-2 or TRBV6-3 with TRBJ1-2; perhaps TRBD1 as D (5 bases). Germline V gene data show CDR1 as MNHEY and CDR2 as SVGEGT. The V and J ends lost 7 bases and 6 bases respectively, with 15 bases between them. The CDR3 is 13 residues long. CDR3 region: CASTFWGYHGYTF. The CDR3 nucleotides are TGTGCCAGCACCTTCTGGGGGTACCATGGCTACACCTTC.

The chain has TRBV29-1 and TRBJ2-7; a weak D match, TRBD1 (5 bases). This CDR3 has 12 residues. Germline V gives CDR1 SQVTM, CDR2 ANQGSEA. The V and J ends lost 5 bases and 2 bases respectively, with 10 bases between them. The CDR3, as DNA: TGCAGCGTTATTGACAGTCCCTACGAGCAGTACTTC. Its translation: CSVIDSPYEQYF.

The chain recombines TRBV10-2 with TRBJ2-3, with D tentatively TRBD2 (5 bases). The germline V gene encodes CDR1 WSHSY and CDR2 SAAADI. V was clipped by 3 bases and J by 1 base, with 11 bases between them. This CDR3 is built from 15 residues. The CDR3 loop reads CASSDGIPGTDTQYF. As DNA, the CDR3 is TGCGCCAGCAGTGACGGGATCCCGGGCACAGATACGCAGTATTTT.